These 28 T cell receptor beta chains were all obtained from the same sample, sequenced in a study of spatial heterogeneity in lung cancer. The time point is: blood at routine non-recurrence follow-up after resection. Whole RNA, isolated from tumor, nontumor lung or frozen PBMC, was sequenced without prior sorting. MiXCR was run by TCRdb on the 5' RACE reads, yielding one entry per CDR3 protein. The table lists about 120,000 distinct CDR3 sequences, 12% of them singletons. The material was PBMCs, obtained at follow-up. These receptors were taken from a male donor with early-stage non-small cell lung cancer.

This chain uses TRBV18 with TRBJ2-4, with TRBD1 as a possible D gene (6 bases). The CDR3 covers 16 residues. V lost 8 bases and J 2 bases, leaving 19 bases between the germline ends. Germline-derived CDR1 and CDR2 are KGHSH and LQKENI. CDR3 DNA sequence: TGTGCCAGCCCGGGCCGGGACACCCACCCCAAAAACATTCAGTACTTC. Amino acid sequence: CASPGRDTHPKNIQYF.

This clonotype was detected ten times or more. The chain recombines TRBV29-1 with TRBJ2-7; possibly TRBD1 for D (6 bases). Deletions cut 1 base from V and 1 base from J, with 11 bases between. This CDR3 has 14 amino acids. Germline CDR1 is SQVTM and CDR2 is ANQGSEA. The CDR3 DNA reads TGCAGCGTTGAAGTACAGGGTCATTCCTACGAGCAGTACTTC. Encoded protein: CSVEVQGHSYEQYF.

The J gene is TRBJ2-3, the V gene TRBV7-9; D is unresolved. The CDR3 spans 14 residues. V was clipped by 2 bases and J by 1 base, with 7 bases between them. Germline V CDR1 and CDR2: SEHNR, FQNEAQ (reference sequence). The CDR3 nucleotides are TGTGCCAGCAGCTTATGGTCGGGCACAGATACGCAGTATTTT. Residues: CASSLWSGTDTQYF. Drawing the rest from reference TRBV7-9 and TRBJ2-3, the complete variable domain is DTGVSQNPRHKITKRGQNVTFRCDPISEHNRLYWYRQTLGQGPEFLTYFQNEAQLEKSRLLSDRFSAERPKGSFSTLEIQRTEQGDSAMYLCASSLWSGTDTQYFGPGTRLTVL.

The J gene is TRBJ2-5, the V gene TRBV6-1; D gene ambiguous. Germline loops: CDR1 MNHNS, CDR2 SASEGT. This CDR3 is 12 amino acids long. Trimming shortened V by 1 base and J by 4 bases, and 4 bases separated the two germline ends. CDR3 sequence reads: CASSEERETQYF. CDR3 nucleotide sequence: TGTGCCAGCAGTGAAGAGAGAGAGACCCAGTACTTC.

V and J are TRBV9 and TRBJ2-2; D perhaps matches TRBD1 (5 bases). V lost 0 bases and J 1 base, leaving 7 bases between the germline ends. Germline assignment: CDR1 SGDLS and CDR2 YYNGEE. The CDR3 loop spans 15 amino acids. The CDR3 loop reads CASSVDGQNTGELFF. The CDR3 DNA is TGTGCCAGCAGCGTAGACGGACAGAACACCGGGGAGCTGTTTTTT. The variable domain in full, completed from reference TRBV9 and TRBJ2-2, reads DSGVTQTPKHLITATGQRVTLRCSPRSGDLSVYWYQQSLDQGLQFLIQYYNGEERAKGNILERFSAQQFPDLHSELNLSSLELGDSALYFCASSVDGQNTGELFFGEGSRLTVL.

This chain links TRBV5-6 with TRBJ1-6; the D is unclear. Trimming removed 0 bases at V and 15 bases at J, with 10 bases between. The CDR3 length is 12 residues. Per the germline V gene, CDR1 is SGHDT and CDR2 is YYEEEE. The CDR3 nucleotides read TGTGCCAGCAGCTTGGGTCCGACGGGCCTCCACTTT. This encodes CASSLGPTGLHF.

This clonotype was seen repeatedly, ten times or more. The chain carries TRBV18 and TRBJ1-1; 9 nucleotides match TRBD1. From germline, CDR1 is KGHSH and CDR2 LQKENI. The CDR3 has 15 amino acids. V lost 2 bases, J lost 5 bases, and 6 bases stayed unmatched. This CDR3 reads CASSPTGTGLTEAFF. The DNA of the CDR3 is TGTGCCAGCTCACCAACCGGGACAGGGTTGACTGAAGCTTTCTTT.

The rearrangement uses TRBV20-1 and TRBJ2-1; 9 nucleotides match TRBD2. CDR3 length equals 14 residues. CDR1 is DFQATT and CDR2 is SNEGSKA in the germline V gene (reference sequence). Trimming took 1 base from V and 7 from J; bases not matched to a gene: 5. The chain's CDR3 is CSARGGGAGNEQFF. The CDR3 DNA reads TGCAGTGCTAGAGGCGGGGGGGCCGGTAATGAGCAGTTCTTC.

This clonotype was detected once. V usage is TRBV14 and J usage is TRBJ1-6; TRBD1 agrees at 7 bases. The J segment lost 8 bases and the V segment lost 3 bases, leaving 7 bases of the junction unmatched. The CDR3 consists of 15 residues. Germline values: CDR1 SGHDN, CDR2 FVKESK. The CDR3 reads CASSHPTGWHSPLHF. DNA for the CDR3: TGTGCCAGCAGCCACCCGACAGGGTGGCATTCACCCCTCCACTTT.

This clonotype was counted between two and nine times. The chain has TRBV28 and TRBJ2-7; 11 bases fit TRBD1. The V gene end was trimmed by 4 bases and the J gene end by 0 bases; junction bases not matched to a gene: 8. Germline lookup yields CDR1 MDHEN and CDR2 SYDVKM. CDR3 length: 17 residues. The CDR3 DNA reads TGTGCCAGCAGTTCCGAGGACAGGGGGCCCTTCTCCTACGAGCAGTACTTC. This translates into CASSSEDRGPFSYEQYF.

CDR3 protein: CSARDTGGGTGELFF. CDR3 nucleotide sequence: TGCAGTGCTAGAGATACAGGGGGCGGCACCGGGGAGCTGTTTTTT. This rearrangement joins TRBV20-1 to TRBJ2-2, with 9 bases aligning to TRBD1. V lost 0 bases to trimming and J lost 4 bases; unmatched junction nucleotides: 3. CDR3 size: 15 residues. Germline values: CDR1 DFQATT, CDR2 SNEGSKA (reference sequence).

This clonotype was seen only a few times. This chain joins TRBV20-1 and TRBJ2-2, with 8 bases lining up with TRBD2. This CDR3 contains 16 residues. With V trimmed by 4 bases and J by 5 bases, 12 bases remained unmatched. Germline CDR1 reads DFQATT; CDR2 reads SNEGSKA (reference sequence). The CDR3 protein is CSATPETSARTGELFF. CDR3 bases: TGCAGTGCTACGCCGGAGACTAGCGCGAGGACCGGGGAGCTGTTTTTT.

This clonotype was counted ten times or more. The chain links TRBV5-1 to TRBJ2-1; 9 bases are a match to TRBD2. CDR1 and CDR2 from the germline V gene are SGHRS and YFSETQ. The CDR3 length is 17 residues. After removal of 7 bases from V and 2 bases from J, the junction contained 13 bases not matched to a gene. The CDR3 bases are TGCGCCAGCGGATCAGAGATAGCGGGGGCAGCCTACAATGAGCAGTTCTTC. Translated: CASGSEIAGAAYNEQFF.

The sample holds a few counts of this clonotype. The CDR3 region has the DNA TGCAGCGTTGGCGATCCCTACGAGCAGTACTTC. Its translation: CSVGDPYEQYF. The rearrangement links TRBV29-1 to TRBJ2-7; D is undetermined. The V gene lost 4 bases and the J gene lost 2 bases, with 6 bases spanning the gap. In germline, CDR1 is SQVTM, CDR2 ANQGSEA. CDR3 length: 11 residues.

This clonotype was counted many times. The CDR3 loop reads CASSASRKSPLHF. CDR3 DNA: TGTGCCAGCAGCGCCTCTAGGAAATCACCCCTCCACTTT. The V gene is TRBV7-3, the J gene TRBJ1-6; D is unresolved. Trimming took off 5 bases at V and 10 bases at J, with 12 bases between the two ends. The CDR3 runs to 13 residues. Germline V gene lookup returns CDR1 SGHTA and CDR2 FQGTGA. The complete variable domain, with remaining parts taken from reference TRBV7-3 and TRBJ1-6, reads GAGVSQTPSNKVTEKGKYVELRCDPISGHTALYWYRQSLGQGPEFLIYFQGTGAADDSGLPNDRFFAVRPEGSVSTLKIQRTERGDSAVYLCASSASRKSPLHFGNGTRLTVT.

The sample holds many counts of this clonotype. The chain has TRBV4-2 and TRBJ2-2; 8 bases map to TRBD1. J gave up 4 bases and V 2 bases, and 3 bases lay outside the gene matches. Germline V gene data show CDR1 as LGHNA and CDR2 as YNFKEQ. CDR3 size: 15 residues. CDR3 residues: CASSQRQGSTGELFF. CDR3 DNA sequence: TGTGCCAGCAGCCAAAGACAGGGGAGCACCGGGGAGCTGTTTTTT.

This clonotype was recorded many times. The rearrangement uses TRBV4-3 and TRBJ2-3, with D possibly TRBD2 on 6 matching bases. The germline gives CDR1 LGHNA, CDR2 YSLEER. CDR3 length equals 19 residues. V lost 0 bases and J lost 2, with 21 bases in between. The DNA for the CDR3 is TGCGCCAGCAGCCAAGAGATGATTGGGCTAGCGAGAAACACAGATACGCAGTATTTT. Its translation is CASSQEMIGLARNTDTQYF.

In its sample, this clonotype was seen many times. The chain has TRBV5-5 and TRBJ1-3, with TRBD1 matching over 7 bases. The J segment lost 3 bases and the V segment lost 0 bases, leaving 6 bases of the junction unmatched. This CDR3 is built from 16 residues. Germline loops: CDR1 SGHKS, CDR2 YYEKEE (reference sequence). The CDR3 region is CASSLDAGQLGNTIYF. CDR3 coding DNA: TGTGCCAGCAGCTTGGATGCGGGACAGCTTGGAAACACCATATATTTT.

V and J are TRBV10-2 and TRBJ2-2; weak D call: TRBD2 (6 bases). The germline V and J ends were trimmed by 3 bases and 6 bases, with 8 bases remaining between them. The CDR3 runs 13 residues. Germline V CDR1 and CDR2: WSHSY, SAAADI. The CDR3 DNA reads as TGCGCCAGCAGTGATAGCGGACCCGGGGAGCTGTTTTTT. Residues: CASSDSGPGELFF.

As regards this clonotype: At one end, the junction sequence differs from germline, possibly due to a read error. The gene calls are TRBV5-4 and TRBJ2-1; 8 bases match TRBD2. The CDR3 runs to 15 residues. In germline, CDR1 is SGHNT, CDR2 YYREEE (reference sequence). CDR3 amino acids: CASSPGGLADNELFF. The CDR3 bases are TGTGCCAGCAGCCCGGGAGGGCTAGCGGACAATGAGCTGTTCTTC.

This clonotype was counted many times. J is TRBJ2-2 and V is TRBV6-1, with D perhaps TRBD2 (5 bases). The germline V gene has CDR1 MNHNS and CDR2 SASEGT. The CDR3 loop spans 15 amino acids. V gave up 0 bases and J gave up 2 bases, with 7 bases separating them. In DNA, the CDR3 is TGTGCCAGCAGTGAAGCAGAGGGAAACACCGGGGAGCTGTTTTTT. As protein: CASSEAEGNTGELFF.

This clonotype was detected only a few times. The rearrangement joins TRBV12-3 or TRBV12-4 to TRBJ1-5; D is perhaps TRBD1 (5 bases). V was cut by 5 bases and J by 4 bases, with 15 bases left in between. This CDR3 is 15 amino acids long. CDR3 protein: CASSKSGDRNQPQHF. CDR3 DNA: TGTGCCAGCAGTAAATCCGGGGACCGAAATCAGCCCCAGCATTTT.

This clonotype was counted only a few times. V is TRBV9 and J is TRBJ2-1, with 13 bases fitting TRBD2. V lost 4 bases to trimming and J lost 6 bases; unmatched junction nucleotides: 7. The germline CDR1 and CDR2 sequences are SGDLS and YYNGEE. The CDR3 totals 16 residues. CDR3 sequence (DNA): TGTGCCAGCAGCTCGCGGACTAGCGGGGGAACCAATGAGCAGTTCTTC. Translation gives CASSSRTSGGTNEQFF.

This clonotype appeared many times. The J gene is TRBJ1-1, the V gene TRBV29-1; D uncertain. The CDR3 loop spans 13 amino acids. V lost 4 bases to trimming and J lost 0 bases, with 9 bases between them. Germline lookup yields CDR1 SQVTM and CDR2 ANQGSEA. This CDR3 reads CSVVRGLNTEAFF. CDR3 bases: TGCAGCGTTGTACGCGGCCTGAACACTGAAGCTTTCTTT. Full variable domain (outside the CDR3, taken from reference TRBV29-1 and TRBJ1-1): SAVISQKPSRDICQRGTSLTIQCQVDSQVTMMFWYRQQPGQSLTLIATANQGSEATYESGFVIDKFPISRPNLTFSTLTVSNMSPEDSSIYLCSVVRGLNTEAFFGQGTRLTVV.

V is TRBV5-1 and J is TRBJ1-5; D remains unclear. V lost 0 bases and J lost 3, with 7 bases in between. The CDR3 extends over 14 amino acids. Germline loops: CDR1 SGHRS, CDR2 YFSETQ. The CDR3 DNA sequence: TGCGCCAGCAGCTTGGACGGGAACAATCAGCCCCAGCATTTT. It specifies CASSLDGNNQPQHF.

This chain joins TRBV5-1 and TRBJ1-4; no definite D call. The germline V gene has CDR1 SGHRS and CDR2 YFSETQ. With 4 bases removed from V and 8 bases from J, the gap between germline ends came to 18 bases. CDR3 length: 15 residues. The DNA for the CDR3 is TGCGCCAGCAGCCCCGCCTCGTTCGTAGGAGAAAAACTGTTTTTT. Amino acids: CASSPASFVGEKLFF.

The chain recombines TRBV28 with TRBJ2-7; 11 nucleotides line up with TRBD2. This CDR3 contains 15 residues. V shed 9 bases and J 3 bases; nucleotides not matched to a gene: 10. Germline CDR1 reads MDHEN; CDR2 reads SYDVKM. The CDR3 region has the DNA TGTGCCAGTCACCGCTCTGGACTAGCGGGCTACGAGCAGTACTTC. Its translation is CASHRSGLAGYEQYF.

This clonotype was seen ten or more times. The chain is built from TRBV10-3 and TRBJ2-5; D is possibly TRBD2 (6 bases). CDR3 length equals 11 residues. V lost 10 bases to trimming and J lost 2 bases, with 8 bases between them. Germline V gene lookup returns CDR1 ENHRY and CDR2 SYGVKD. The CDR3 nucleotides are TGTGCCAGCCGGGAGCAAGAGACCCAGTACTTC. Residues: CASREQETQYF.